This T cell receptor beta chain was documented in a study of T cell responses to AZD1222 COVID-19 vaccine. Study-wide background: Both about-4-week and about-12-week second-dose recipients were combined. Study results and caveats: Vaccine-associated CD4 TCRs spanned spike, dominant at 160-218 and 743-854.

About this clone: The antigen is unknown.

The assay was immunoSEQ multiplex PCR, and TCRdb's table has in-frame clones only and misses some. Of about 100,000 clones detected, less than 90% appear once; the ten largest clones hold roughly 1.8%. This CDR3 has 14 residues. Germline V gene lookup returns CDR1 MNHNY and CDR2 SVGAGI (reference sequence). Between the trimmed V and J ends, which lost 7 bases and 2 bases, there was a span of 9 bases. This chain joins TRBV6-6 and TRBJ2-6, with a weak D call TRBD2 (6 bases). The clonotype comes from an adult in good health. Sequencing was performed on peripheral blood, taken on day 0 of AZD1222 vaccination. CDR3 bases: TGTGCCAGCATATGGGGGGCTGGGGCCAACGTCCTGACTTTC. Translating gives CASIWGAGANVLTF.